The sample holds one count of the clone carrying this T cell receptor (beta chain). Antigen specificity is unknown. These data come from a study of a mutant IDH1 vaccine in newly diagnosed glioma. Time point noted: week 35, safety follow-up. The investigators gave 300 ug of mutant IDH1 20-mer peptide in each vaccine dose, together with topical imiquimod. Weeks 1, 3, 5, 7, 11, 15, 19 and 23 were when patients received their eight vaccinations. Measured with immunoSEQ multiplex PCR; TCRdb has only the in-frame clones, and not every one. The table has tens of thousands of clones, roughly 86% seen once. CDR3 size: 14 residues. The germline V and J ends were trimmed by 4 bases and 5 bases, with 13 bases remaining between them. Germline CDR1 reads SGHRS; CDR2 reads YFSETQ.

The TCR was taken from a man aged 30 to 39 with glioma. This sample comprised PBMCs, obtained from a glioma patient whose treatment included an IDH1 peptide vaccine. V usage is TRBV5-1 and J usage is TRBJ1-5; D unclear. As DNA, the CDR3 is TGCGCCAGCAGCGATGGGAGGCTCGATCAGCCCCAGCATTTT. The encoded protein is CASSDGRLDQPQHF.